This TCR beta chain was found in a study of blood T cell repertoires in COVID-19. Study as a whole: The origin of the acute and convalescent COVID-19 samples was the United States, Italy and Spain.

The CDR3 contains 17 residues. Germline CDR1 reads MGHRA; CDR2 reads YSYEKL. Between the trimmed V and J ends, which lost 0 bases and 2 bases, there was a span of 14 bases. In the authors' workflow: By means of reference gene primer amplification, nucleated cell counts were estimated. TCRdb's copy holds only in-frame clones and misses some; the assay was immunoSEQ multiplex PCR. From that table come the V and J calls and clone size; the DNA was used to work out D and trimming. The profile covers 390,000 or so clones, with roughly 88% appearing a single time and approximately 1.5% taken by the ten largest.

This receptor was taken from a woman aged 30 to 39 with active or convalescent COVID-19. The source material was peripheral blood. This chain connects TRBV4-1 to TRBJ2-1; perhaps TRBD1 as D (5 bases). CDR3 in DNA: TGCGCCAGCAGCCAAGATGTGTCGCAGGGTCCCTACAATGAGCAGTTCTTC. Encoded protein: CASSQDVSQGPYNEQFF.